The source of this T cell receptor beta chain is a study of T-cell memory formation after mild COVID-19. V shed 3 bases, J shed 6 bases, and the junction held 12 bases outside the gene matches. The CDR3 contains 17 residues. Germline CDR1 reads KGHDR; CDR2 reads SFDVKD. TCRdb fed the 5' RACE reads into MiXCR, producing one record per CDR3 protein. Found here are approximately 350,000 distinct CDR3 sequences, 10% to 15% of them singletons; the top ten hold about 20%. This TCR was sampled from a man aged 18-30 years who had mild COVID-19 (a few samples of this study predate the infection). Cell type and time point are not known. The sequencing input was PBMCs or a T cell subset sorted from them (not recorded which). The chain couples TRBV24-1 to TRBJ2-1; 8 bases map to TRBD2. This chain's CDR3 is CATSDTPGAGGRNEQFF. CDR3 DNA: TGTGCCACCAGTGATACCCCCGGGGCGGGGGGCCGCAATGAGCAGTTCTTC.